This TCR beta chain was found in a study of OX40 agonist ivuxolimab in advanced cancers. This clone appeared a few times. Its matching antigen is unknown. This CDR3 is built from 13 residues. V lost 3 bases, J lost 5 bases, and 12 bases lay in between. CDR1 and CDR2 (germline): GTSNPN, SVGIG (reference sequence). Profiled with immunoSEQ multiplex PCR; TCRdb holds only in-frame clones, not every one. The table lists approximately 39,000 clones, 65% to 85% of them singletons. Study-level results: Undetermined was the antigen specificity of the expanded peripheral T cells. Relative to CD4+, CD8+ T cells held more expanded clones on average. Among the lowest peripheral clonal expansion occurred in 0.1-3.0 mg/kg partial responders. Both blood CD4+ and CD8+ T cells showed clonal growth by week 6 at 0.1 to 3.0 mg/kg.

Here the sequenced sample was CD4+ or CD8+ T cells sorted from blood, taken in a trial of the OX40 agonist ivuxolimab. V usage is TRBV30 and J usage is TRBJ2-3; possibly TRBD1 for D (7 bases). This clonotype was sampled from an adult with an advanced solid tumor such as melanoma, head and neck, liver or kidney cancer. The CDR3 loop is CAWREGAGDTQYF. Written as DNA, the CDR3 is TGTGCCTGGAGGGAGGGGGCCGGAGATACGCAGTATTTT.